Each of the 3 T cell receptor beta chains below was sequenced from the same sample in a study of cytomegalovirus exposure and HLA in healthy donors. The PCR employed 60 Vbeta primers together with 13 Jbeta primers. Generated by immunoSEQ multiplex PCR, the TCRdb table keeps only in-frame clones and is missing some. In the table there are over 150,000 clones, around 79% of which are singletons. Sequences were obtained from PBMCs. The source of these receptors is a man aged 18 to 30 in good health and CMV-seronegative.

CDR3 bases: TGTGCCAGTAGTATGCGGGGGCAACAGCCCCAGCATTTT. Translated: CASSMRGQQPQHF. J is TRBJ1-5 and V is TRBV19; D might be TRBD1 (6 bases). This CDR3 has 13 amino acids. V was clipped by 3 bases and J by 7 bases, with 10 bases between them. Germline CDR1 is LNHDA and CDR2 is SQIVND (reference sequence).

The chain carries TRBV4-1 and TRBJ2-5; no clear D. The J call may be faulty, since TRBJ2-7 better matches the DNA end. Germline lookup yields CDR1 MGHRA and CDR2 YSYEKL. The CDR3 length is 10 residues. This chain's CDR3 is CASSQAEQYF. Written as DNA, the CDR3 is TGCGCCAGCAGCCAAGCCGAGCAGTACTTC.

The gene calls are TRBV6-5 and TRBJ1-1, with D possibly being TRBD1 (5 bases). The CDR3 length is 14 residues. V was trimmed by 2 bases and J by 5 bases, leaving 12 bases between them. The germline V gene has CDR1 MNHEY and CDR2 SVGAGI. The CDR3 protein is CASSYAGLGTEAFF. In DNA form, the CDR3 reads TGTGCCAGCAGTTACGCGGGGCTGGGGACTGAAGCTTTCTTT.